There are a few counts of the clone carrying this T cell receptor (beta chain). The antigen is not known. The PCR employed 60 Vbeta primers together with 13 Jbeta primers. Sequencing was performed with immunoSEQ multiplex PCR; in TCRdb, only in-frame clones are kept and a portion is missing. The sample consists of 65,000 to 100,000 clones, 76% of them appearing once. V was pared by 0 bases and J by 7 bases, with 8 bases of the junction left unmatched. The CDR3 covers 15 residues. Germline values: CDR1 SGHAT, CDR2 FQNNGV. This sample stems from a study of cytomegalovirus exposure and HLA in healthy donors. Regarding the study as a whole: Earlier analysis yielded a pattern in which most TCR beta V segments were productive about 87% or about 30% of the time. The study recorded 160 or so TCR beta chains that were cytomegalovirus-associated. Later analysis identified several of the most significant clusters that appeared linked to common viral pathogens.

The TCR comes from a man aged 35-49 years in good health and CMV-seronegative. The chain joins TRBV11-2 to TRBJ2-7; 8 bases fit TRBD1. The sample consisted of PBMCs. The CDR3 DNA reads as TGTGCCAGCAGCTTAGAAACCGGACAGGGCAGGGAGCAGTACTTC. Translation gives CASSLETGQGREQYF. Filled out from reference TRBV11-2 and TRBJ2-7, the complete variable domain reads EAGVAQSPRYKIIEKRQSVAFWCNPISGHATLYWYQQILGQGPKLLIQFQNNGVVDDSQLPKDRFSAERLKGVDSTLKIQPAKLEDSAVYLCASSLETGQGREQYFGPGTRLTVT.